This TCR beta chain stems from a study of cytomegalovirus exposure and HLA in healthy donors (dated 2017 in TCRdb). In terms of the full investigation: According to an earlier analysis of 587 of the donors, roughly 180 million T cells yielded 117 million unique TCR beta sequences and 276 Gb of sequence data. Genome-wide SNP genotypes for about 65% of the 666 donors were used in a later genetic analysis, which treated that subset as a discovery cohort. The T cell repertoires of under 700 subjects were profiled by immunosequencing and related to cytomegalovirus serostatus. Roughly 310 gigabases of sequencing data and approximately 84 million unique TCR sequences were included in an early release covering 550 to 650 HLA-typed donors. The later analysis used no new phenotypic data to find candidate immune exposures, relying instead on TCR beta sequences and their occurrence across donors. Among about 410 genotyped donors of the cohort, an average of roughly 230,000 unique TCR beta nucleotide sequences was sequenced per donor, of which about 18% were non-productive. An earlier analysis of 587 of the donors used high-throughput TCR beta sequencing to judge whether each TCR beta V gene segment behaved as functional or pseudogenic. The number of typed donors differed by locus: about 620-640 for A, B, C, DRB1 and DQB1; 500 to 550 for DQA1; 606 for DPA1; and approximately 450 for DPB1. High-throughput TCR immunosequencing, statistical association of individual TCRs with disease status, and machine learning were combined to predict cytomegalovirus infection status. Donor age, sex, ethnicity and CMV serostatus were compiled alongside the repertoire data. A later analysis re-analyzed previously published TCR beta repertoires from roughly 690 donors and added high-resolution HLA genotyping to study TCR occurrence patterns. Of the 300 to 400 genotyped donors, roughly 85% fell in the genetic ancestry cluster associated with self-reported Caucasian donors. In addition to the first cohort of hundreds of subjects, a separate validation cohort of under 150 different subjects was used. Every discovery cohort repertoire had been produced on one sequencing platform. Because of strong linkage in the cohort, 5 or 6 DR-DQ haplotypes were treated as single units for association and clustering. Both class I and class II loci were covered by HLA typing, at four-digit resolution. The study aimed to test whether cataloging public T cell receptors could reveal signatures of past pathogen exposure. Findings and caveats that apply to the study as a whole: Broadly in line with IMGT annotations, most TCR beta V segments showed up in productive rearrangements about 87% or about 30% of the time in an earlier analysis of some 590 of the donors. Presence/absence analyses assumed roughly uniform sequencing depth across donors, an assumption that may not hold. According to a later analysis, most CMV-associated TCR beta chains appeared to be HLA-restricted, and the HLA associations seemed to be driven largely by CMV exposure. Because the 87-base-pair reads could not distinguish some IMGT-functional V segments, including TRBV6-2 and TRBV6-3, those segments were excluded. For the cohort, immune exposure information was limited to CMV serostatus. A further reported finding was that TCR beta sequences accurately predicted the HLA-A and HLA-B alleles for most subjects in the first cohort. Only TCR beta chains were sequenced in this cohort, and the absence of alpha or paired-chain data limited detectable features. Because HLA typing was unavailable for some donors at each locus, only the typed subset was used in association tests. The classifier was reported to diagnose cytomegalovirus status with high specificity and sensitivity in both the original and validation cohorts. The study gave a list of about 160 TCR beta chains associated with cytomegalovirus. In a later analysis, several top co-occurrence clusters were reported to appear linked to parvovirus B19, influenza, CMV and Epstein-Barr virus. In a later genetic analysis, a missense DCLRE1C variant was associated with V-gene and J-gene trimming of TCR beta chains, and the association was replicated in an independent cohort. According to the authors, the approach could potentially be generalized to other disease states and immunological phenotypes. Three of the identified cytomegalovirus-associated TCR beta chains were confirmed in vitro to be specific for cytomegalovirus antigens. A cluster of highly shared sequence variants was judged likely to represent a technical artifact of the sequencing pipeline. Roughly 15 rarely observed V segments, including chromosome 9 orphons, were excluded from the earlier analysis of about 600 of the donors because counts were too low. Strong co-occurrence of HLA alleles, especially DR and DQ, made assigning TCR associations to individual alleles difficult. In a later analysis, TCR association rates were found to vary across HLA loci, with the most associated TCRs seen for DRB1 alleles and the fewest for HLA-C alleles. At a false discovery rate of 0.05, a later analysis linked some 17,000 TCR beta sequences to specific HLA alleles. A later genetic analysis reported fewer N-insertions in productive TCRs among donors in an Asian-associated ancestry cluster than the roughly 670-donor mean. Across donors, most TCR sequences were observed very rarely, whereas some public TCRs were present in many individuals. A later analysis found that HLA-associated TCR beta chains were more clonally expanded and had lower generation probabilities than equally common non-associated chains. Correlated functional status among segregating V segments might be attributable to linkage disequilibrium, but an unknown experimental factor could not be ruled out.

As for this clone: Its recognized antigen is unknown. No much larger clone is present one base from it, and per-base qualities are unavailable.

Including the terminal cysteine and phenylalanine, the CDR3 comprises 14 residues. The retained sequence is limited to the CDR3, 42 bases, with the frame set at the first base. CDR1 and CDR2 were assigned from the germline V gene as SGHDT and YYEEEE. Trimming takes 0 bases from V and 4 bases from J, and the germline ends sit 7 bases apart. Receptor libraries were prepared by the immunoSEQ multiplex PCR assay. A mixture of 60 forward primers for TCR Vbeta segments and 13 reverse primers for TCR Jbeta segments was used in the multiplex PCR. Amplification of the CDR3 region of rearranged TCR beta genes was performed with a multiplex PCR assay on genomic DNA. The Illumina HiSeq System was used to sequence the amplified TCR beta libraries as 87-base-pair reads. The original methods were these. Across the roughly 600 repertoires, a later analysis counted approximately 75 million unique TCR beta chains, roughly 11 million of which were shared by at least two donors. A nearest-neighbor algorithm error-corrected the raw reads and collapsed the reads into unique sequences, merging closely related sequences to remove PCR and sequencing errors. Alignment of CDR3 sequences to IMGT reference sequences was used to assign V, D and J gene segments. For a sequence to be retained, a match of at least six nucleotides was required to both a V gene segment and a J gene segment. A rearrangement was called productive if the CDR3 had no stop codons and remained in frame with V and J, and every other rearrangement was called non-productive. Following IMGT convention, CDR3 was defined as the stretch from the second conserved V-encoded cysteine up to the conserved J-encoded phenylalanine. The earlier analysis of roughly 590 of the donors excluded sequences that lacked an unambiguous match to a single V gene segment. An earlier analysis of 500 to 600 of the donors classified V segments as functional when productive rearrangements were above 56.7% and as segregating when the standard deviation between donors was above 5%. A statistical classification framework was developed to diagnose cytomegalovirus status using the catalog of TCR beta chain sequences. In a later analysis, TCR nucleotide sequences were compared against IMGT/GENE-DB human TR gene sequences so that V and J genes could be assigned. A later analysis assigned CDR3 sequences and most-parsimonious VDJ recombination scenarios with the TCRdist pipeline. In a later analysis, every TCR beta chain was defined by the combination of its CDR3 amino acid sequence and its V-gene family, and reads without a unique V-gene family were dropped. To address suspected cross-contamination and a sequencing artifact, a later analysis removed 592 highly shared, low-generation-probability nucleotide sequences. A later analysis calculated a clonal expansion index for each public chain from normalized within-repertoire ranks of inferred template counts. In a later analysis, generation probabilities were computed with a VDJ recombination model fitted to out-of-frame rearrangements, and the resulting probabilities were checked against IGoR. A later analysis scored TCR-TCR, TCR-HLA and TCR-CMV co-occurrence with hypergeometric tests, applying a repertoire-size bias correction to TCR pairs. In a later analysis, false discovery rates were estimated by permuting HLA or CMV assignments 20 times. In a later analysis, co-occurring TCRs were grouped using DBSCAN, with TCRdist sequence similarity added in when clustering inside HLA-allele-positive subsets. Co-occurrence clustering excluded repertoires with fewer than 30,000 or more than 120,000 public chains, plus five with anomalous nucleotide sharing. TCRdb limited this immuneACCESS table to in-frame rearrangements with V and J called. A share of clones is missing; checked studies link under half to unresolved V genes, and the rest is unexplained. The V and J calls and the clone size are those of that table, but D and trimming were determined from the DNA. The sample yields 90,000 to 150,000 clones; about 72% were counted once. Roughly 15% of the sample is held by the ten biggest clonotypes.

In total, approximately 690 healthy bone marrow donors made up the cohort. All cohort members were sampled while nominally healthy, although unrecorded immune exposures were likely present. The donor was CMV seropositive and was included in the group of some 290 seropositive cohort members. Every donor gave a peripheral blood sample, and the peripheral blood mononuclear cells from that sample were used for TCR beta sequencing. Genomic DNA extraction from the blood cell samples was performed with the Qiagen DNeasy Blood Extraction Kit. The sequence came from a man aged 50 to 59 in good health and CMV-seropositive. The sample taken for sequencing was PBMCs. The rearrangement combines TRBV5-6 with TRBJ2-2; the D gene is perhaps TRBD2, on 5 matching bases. The DNA sequence is as follows: TGTGCCAGCAGCTTGGGGGCGGGCACCGGGGAGCTGTTTTTT. Translation gives CASSLGAGTGELFF.